This T cell receptor (beta chain) was recovered during a study of OX40 agonist ivuxolimab in advanced cancers. Overall study: Partial responses, seen in three patients, involved one hepatocellular carcinoma and two cutaneous melanomas. Study-wide findings and caveats: Fewer expanded clones were found on average in CD4+ than in CD8+ T cells. By week 6 at 0.1 to 3.0 mg/kg, blood CD4+ and CD8+ T cells had expanded clonally. Certain nonresponders additionally had low normalized T-cell clonal expansion.

Sequencing was performed with immunoSEQ multiplex PCR; in TCRdb, only in-frame clones are kept and a portion is missing. Of roughly 71,000 clones in the sample, 84% are singletons; the top ten hold 1.5% to 2%. Points on this clone: The antigen remains undetermined.

The CDR3 is 13 amino acids. The V end was cut by 2 bases, the J end by 6 bases, with 11 bases between. Germline V gene lookup returns CDR1 LGHNA and CDR2 YSLEER. This TCR was sampled from an adult with an advanced solid tumor such as melanoma, head and neck, liver or kidney cancer. The chain recombines TRBV4-3 with TRBJ2-7; D is possibly TRBD2 (6 bases). The source was CD4+ or CD8+ T cells sorted from blood, collected in a trial of the OX40 agonist ivuxolimab. The CDR3 DNA reads as TGCGCCAGCAGCCAACTTCCCGGGGGCGAGCAGTACTTC. It translates to CASSQLPGGEQYF.